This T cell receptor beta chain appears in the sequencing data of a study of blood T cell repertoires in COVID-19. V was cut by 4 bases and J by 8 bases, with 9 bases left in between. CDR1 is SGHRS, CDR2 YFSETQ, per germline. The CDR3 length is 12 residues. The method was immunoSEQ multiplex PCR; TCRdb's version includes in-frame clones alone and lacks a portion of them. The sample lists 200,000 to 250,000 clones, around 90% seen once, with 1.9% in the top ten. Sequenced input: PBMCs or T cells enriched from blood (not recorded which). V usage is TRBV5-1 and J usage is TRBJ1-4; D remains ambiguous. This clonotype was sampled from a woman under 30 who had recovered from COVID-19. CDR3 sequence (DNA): TGCGCCAGCAGCCGGGAAGGAGAAAAACTGTTTTTT. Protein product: CASSREGEKLFF.